Each of the 13 T cell receptor beta chains below was sequenced from the same sample in a study of cytomegalovirus exposure and HLA in healthy donors (dated by TCRdb to the late 2010s). The method behind the library was the immunoSEQ multiplex PCR assay. The multiplex PCR relied on a mix of 60 forward primers for TCR Vbeta segments and 13 reverse primers for TCR Jbeta segments. Sourced from immuneACCESS, this table was stored by TCRdb with only in-frame sequences that have V and J called. A share of the clones is absent; for the studies checked, an unresolved V gene accounts for under half, and the remainder has no known explanation. Across this sample there are 100,000 or so clones, with roughly four fifths seen only once. 10% to 13% of the sample comes from the top ten. Sequencing used PBMCs. The receptors come from a human donor in good health.

The chain carries TRBV6-1 and TRBJ1-5; possible D gene TRBD1, 6 bases. CDR1 MNHNS and CDR2 SASEGT come from the germline V gene. V was trimmed by 2 bases and J by 3 bases, leaving 11 bases between them. The CDR3 is made up of 15 amino acids. The CDR3 loop is CASSERTELNQPQHF. CDR3 coding DNA: TGTGCCAGCAGTGAAAGGACAGAACTCAATCAGCCCCAGCATTTT.

The chain links TRBV9 to TRBJ2-7, with D maybe TRBD1 (5 bases). This CDR3 contains 14 residues. V was pared by 4 bases and J by 2 bases, with 13 bases between. CDR1 and CDR2 from the germline V gene are SGDLS and YYNGEE. The CDR3 sequence is CASSIRARPYEQYF. The CDR3 nucleotides read TGTGCCAGCAGCATCAGGGCGCGGCCCTACGAGCAGTACTTC.

This clone has just one count. The V call is TRBV15, the J call TRBJ2-3; 9 bases are shared with TRBD2. This CDR3 region has 19 residues. CDR1 and CDR2 (germline): LNHNV, YYDKDF (reference sequence). Trimming at V came to 1 base and at J to 0 bases, leaving 11 bases not matched to a gene. The CDR3 DNA reads TGTGCCACCAGCAGAGTTATAAGTCTAGCGGGGTCAAGCACAGATACGCAGTATTTT. Translating gives CATSRVISLAGSSTDTQYF.

The chain carries TRBV9 and TRBJ1-2, with a weak D call TRBD1 (6 bases). V lost 4 bases and J lost 1, with 14 bases in between. Germline loops: CDR1 SGDLS, CDR2 YYNGEE. CDR3 length: 15 amino acids. CDR3 DNA sequence: TGTGCCAGCAGCCTCCGACAGGAGATTAACTATGGCTACACCTTC. Residues: CASSLRQEINYGYTF.

V usage is TRBV19 and J usage is TRBJ2-7, with 9 positions matching TRBD2. The CDR3 spans 13 residues. V lost 4 bases and J lost 4; bases outside the gene matches: 2. In germline, CDR1 is LNHDA, CDR2 SQIVND (reference sequence). The CDR3 DNA follows: TGTGCCAGTAGTACTAGCGGGGCTTACGAGCAGTACTTC. Its translation is CASSTSGAYEQYF.

The chain recombines TRBV28 with TRBJ1-2; D not certain. With 3 bases removed from V and 2 bases from J, the gap between germline ends came to 4 bases. CDR1 and CDR2 (germline): MDHEN, SYDVKM. This CDR3 spans 12 amino acids. The CDR3, as DNA: TGTGCCAGCAGTTTCCGGAACTATGGCTACACCTTC. This encodes CASSFRNYGYTF.

V and J are TRBV29-1 and TRBJ2-5; a possible D gene is TRBD1 (6 bases). This CDR3 contains 14 residues. CDR1 and CDR2 from the germline V gene are SQVTM and ANQGSEA. The germline V and J ends were trimmed by 6 bases and 1 base, with 15 bases remaining between them. The CDR3 loop reads CSVTEDSSQETQYF. The CDR3, as DNA: TGCAGCGTGACCGAGGACAGCTCCCAAGAGACCCAGTACTTC.

This clone came up once. The chain links TRBV5-6 to TRBJ2-1; TRBD2 might be the D (5 bases). Per the germline V gene, CDR1 is SGHDT and CDR2 is YYEEEE. The germline V and J ends were trimmed by 2 bases and 5 bases, with 8 bases remaining between them. The CDR3 extends over 13 amino acids. CDR3 nucleotides: TGTGCCAGCAGCTTACCGGGGAACAATGAGCAGTTCTTC. Its translation: CASSLPGNNEQFF. Based on the CDR3 plus reference TRBV5-6 and TRBJ2-1, the full variable domain is DAGVTQSPTHLIKTRGQQVTLRCSPKSGHDTVSWYQQALGQGPQFIFQYYEEEERQRGNFPDRFSGHQFPNYSSELNVNALLLGDSALYLCASSLPGNNEQFFGPGTRLTVL.

This clone was detected only a few times. V is TRBV11-2 and J is TRBJ2-3, with D possibly matching TRBD2 (6 bases). The V gene lost 1 base and the J gene lost 0 bases, with 8 bases spanning the gap. Per the germline V gene, CDR1 is SGHAT and CDR2 is FQNNGV. CDR3 length equals 15 residues. CDR3 coding DNA: TGTGCCAGCAGCTTAGGCCGGGGGAGCACAGATACGCAGTATTTT. Amino acid sequence: CASSLGRGSTDTQYF.

The chain recombines TRBV9 with TRBJ2-1; D uncertain. From germline, CDR1 is SGDLS and CDR2 YYNGEE. The CDR3 spans 12 residues. Trimming shortened V by 3 bases and J by 6 bases, and 7 bases separated the two germline ends. CDR3 DNA sequence: TGTGCCAGCAGCGGGCGGCCCAATGAGCAGTTCTTC. Translated: CASSGRPNEQFF.

This chain connects TRBV2 to TRBJ1-4, with D perhaps matching TRBD1 (6 bases). Germline loops: CDR1 SNHLY, CDR2 FYNNEI. V was cut by 6 bases and J by 1 base, with 9 bases left in between. This CDR3 comprises 14 residues. Here the CDR3 DNA reads TGTGCCAGCAGGAAGACAGGAACTAATGAAAAACTGTTTTTT. Translated: CASRKTGTNEKLFF.

This rearrangement joins TRBV5-1 to TRBJ1-1; 11 bases are a match to TRBD1. CDR3 length: 17 residues. V shed 3 bases, J shed 2 bases, and the junction held 9 bases outside the gene matches. The germline CDR1 and CDR2 sequences are SGHRS and YFSETQ. This chain's CDR3 is CASSSRDRGGRNTEAFF. The CDR3 coding sequence is TGCGCCAGCAGCTCCCGGGACAGGGGGGGTAGAAACACTGAAGCTTTCTTT.

This sequence joins TRBV5-4 and TRBJ1-2; 9 nucleotides line up with TRBD1. Germline loops: CDR1 SGHNT, CDR2 YYREEE (reference sequence). The trim removed 1 base at V and 8 bases at J, leaving 12 bases unmatched. This CDR3 region has 16 residues. The CDR3 sequence is CASSLPGQGLIVGYTF. The DNA for the CDR3 is TGTGCCAGCAGCTTGCCGGGACAGGGCCTTATTGTAGGCTACACCTTC.